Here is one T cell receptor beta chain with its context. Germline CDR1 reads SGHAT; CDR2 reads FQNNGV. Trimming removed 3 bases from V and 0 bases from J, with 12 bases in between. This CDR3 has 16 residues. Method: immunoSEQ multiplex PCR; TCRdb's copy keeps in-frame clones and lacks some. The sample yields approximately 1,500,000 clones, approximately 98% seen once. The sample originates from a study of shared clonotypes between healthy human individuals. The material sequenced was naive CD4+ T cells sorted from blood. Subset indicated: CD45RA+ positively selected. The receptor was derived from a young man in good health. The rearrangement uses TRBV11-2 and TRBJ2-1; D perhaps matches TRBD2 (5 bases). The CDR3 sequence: CASSFRGSFSYNEQFF. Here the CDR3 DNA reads TGTGCCAGCAGCTTTCGTGGGAGTTTCTCCTACAATGAGCAGTTCTTC.